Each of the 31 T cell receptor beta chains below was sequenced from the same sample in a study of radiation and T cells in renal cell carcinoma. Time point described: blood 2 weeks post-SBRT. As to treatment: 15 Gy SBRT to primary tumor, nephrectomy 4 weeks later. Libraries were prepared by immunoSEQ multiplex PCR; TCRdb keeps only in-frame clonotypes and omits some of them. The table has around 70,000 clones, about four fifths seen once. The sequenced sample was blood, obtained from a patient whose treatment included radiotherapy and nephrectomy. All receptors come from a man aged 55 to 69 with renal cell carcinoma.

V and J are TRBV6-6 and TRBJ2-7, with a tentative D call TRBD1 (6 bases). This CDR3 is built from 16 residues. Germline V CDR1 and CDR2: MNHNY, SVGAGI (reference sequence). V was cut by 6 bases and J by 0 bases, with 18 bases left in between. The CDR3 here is CASSLSDTGNSYEQYF. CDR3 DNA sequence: TGTGCCAGCAGCCTTTCCGACACAGGGAACTCCTACGAGCAGTACTTC.

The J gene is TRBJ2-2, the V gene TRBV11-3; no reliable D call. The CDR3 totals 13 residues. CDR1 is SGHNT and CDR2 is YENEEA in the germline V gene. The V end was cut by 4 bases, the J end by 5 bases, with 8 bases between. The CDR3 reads CASSSSPTGELFF. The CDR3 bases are TGTGCCAGCAGCTCTTCCCCGACCGGGGAGCTGTTTTTT.

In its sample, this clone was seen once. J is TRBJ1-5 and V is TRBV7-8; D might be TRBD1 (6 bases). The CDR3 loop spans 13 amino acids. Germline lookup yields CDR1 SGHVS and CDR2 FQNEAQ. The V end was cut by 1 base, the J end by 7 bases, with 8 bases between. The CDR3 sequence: CASSLDRDQPQHF. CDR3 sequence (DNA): TGTGCCAGCAGCTTAGACAGGGACCAGCCCCAGCATTTT.

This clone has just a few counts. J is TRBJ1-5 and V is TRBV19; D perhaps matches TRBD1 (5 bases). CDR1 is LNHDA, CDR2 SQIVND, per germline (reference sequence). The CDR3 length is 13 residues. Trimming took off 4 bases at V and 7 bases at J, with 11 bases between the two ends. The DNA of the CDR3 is TGTGCCAGTAGTAGCAGGGAGAGGCAGCCCCAGCATTTT. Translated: CASSSRERQPQHF.

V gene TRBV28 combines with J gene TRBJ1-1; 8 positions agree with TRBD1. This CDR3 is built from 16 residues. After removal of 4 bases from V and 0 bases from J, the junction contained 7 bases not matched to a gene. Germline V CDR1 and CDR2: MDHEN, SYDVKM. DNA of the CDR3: TGTGCCAGCAGTTCTTCAGGGGGCAGCCTGAACACTGAAGCTTTCTTT. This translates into CASSSSGGSLNTEAFF.

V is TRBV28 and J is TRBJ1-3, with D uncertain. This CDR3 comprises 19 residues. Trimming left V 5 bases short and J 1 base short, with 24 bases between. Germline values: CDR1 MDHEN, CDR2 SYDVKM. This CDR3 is CASSLRLTSVFGSGNTIYF. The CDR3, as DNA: TGTGCCAGCAGTCTCCGGTTGACCTCGGTATTCGGTTCTGGAAACACCATATATTTT.

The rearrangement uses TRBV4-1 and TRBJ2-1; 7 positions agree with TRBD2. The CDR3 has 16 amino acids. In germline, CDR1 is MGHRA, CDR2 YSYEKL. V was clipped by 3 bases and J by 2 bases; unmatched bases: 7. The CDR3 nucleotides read TGCGCCAGCAGCCAGTTGGGAGGGCCGCCCTACAATGAGCAGTTCTTC. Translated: CASSQLGGPPYNEQFF.

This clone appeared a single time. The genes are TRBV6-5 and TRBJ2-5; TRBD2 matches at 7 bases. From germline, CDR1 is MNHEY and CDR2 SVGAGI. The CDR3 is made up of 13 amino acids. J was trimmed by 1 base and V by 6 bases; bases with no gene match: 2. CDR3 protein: CASRRTSQETQYF. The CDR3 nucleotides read TGTGCCAGCAGGAGGACTAGCCAAGAGACCCAGTACTTC.

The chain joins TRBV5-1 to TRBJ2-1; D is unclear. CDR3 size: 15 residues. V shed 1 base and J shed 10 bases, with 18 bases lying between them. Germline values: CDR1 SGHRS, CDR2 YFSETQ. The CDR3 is CASSLSTLSLDEQFF. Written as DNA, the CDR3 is TGCGCCAGCAGCTTGTCCACGCTGTCCCTGGACGAGCAGTTCTTC.

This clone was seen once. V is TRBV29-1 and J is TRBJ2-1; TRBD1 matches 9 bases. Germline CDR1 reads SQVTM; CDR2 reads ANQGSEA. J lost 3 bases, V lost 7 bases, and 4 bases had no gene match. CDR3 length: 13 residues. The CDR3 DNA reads TGCAGCGCGGGACAGGGTTTCTACAATGAGCAGTTCTTC. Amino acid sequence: CSAGQGFYNEQFF.

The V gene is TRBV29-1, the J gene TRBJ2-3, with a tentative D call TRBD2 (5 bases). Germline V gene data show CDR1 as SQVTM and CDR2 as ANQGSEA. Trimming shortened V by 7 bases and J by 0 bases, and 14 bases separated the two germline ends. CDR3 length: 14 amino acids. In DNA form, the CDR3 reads TGCAGCGCCCAAAGCGGAGGAAGCACAGATACGCAGTATTTT. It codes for CSAQSGGSTDTQYF.

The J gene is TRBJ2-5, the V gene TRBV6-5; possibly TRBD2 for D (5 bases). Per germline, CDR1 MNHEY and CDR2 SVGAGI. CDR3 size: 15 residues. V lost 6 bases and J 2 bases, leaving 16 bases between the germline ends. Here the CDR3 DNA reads TGTGCCAGCAGAAGAGGAGGACTTCTACAAGAGACCCAGTACTTC. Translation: CASRRGGLLQETQYF.

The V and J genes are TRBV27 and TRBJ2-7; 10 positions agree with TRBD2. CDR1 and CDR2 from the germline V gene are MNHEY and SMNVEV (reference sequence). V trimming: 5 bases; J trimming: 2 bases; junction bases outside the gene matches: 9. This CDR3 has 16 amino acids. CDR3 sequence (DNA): TGTGCCAGCAGTCCCCACGAGCGGGAGGGCACCTACGAGCAGTACTTC. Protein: CASSPHEREGTYEQYF.

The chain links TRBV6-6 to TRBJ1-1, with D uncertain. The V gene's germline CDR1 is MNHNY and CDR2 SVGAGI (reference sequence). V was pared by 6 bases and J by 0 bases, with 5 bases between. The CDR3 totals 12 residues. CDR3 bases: TGTGCCAGCAGCCGAATGAACACTGAAGCTTTCTTT. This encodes CASSRMNTEAFF.

The CDR3 nucleotides read TGTGCCAGCAGCTTACGGAGCGTGGCGAACACCGGGGAGCTGTTTTTT. As protein: CASSLRSVANTGELFF. V and J are TRBV7-2 and TRBJ2-2; D gene uncertain. The CDR3 extends over 16 amino acids. The germline V gene encodes CDR1 SGHTA and CDR2 FQGNSA. V lost 2 bases, J lost 0 bases, and 10 bases lay in between.

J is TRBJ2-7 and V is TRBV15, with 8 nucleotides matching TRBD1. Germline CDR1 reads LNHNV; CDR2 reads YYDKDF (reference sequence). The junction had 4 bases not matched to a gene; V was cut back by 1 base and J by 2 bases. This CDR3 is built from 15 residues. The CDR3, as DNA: TGTGCCACCAGCAGAGTGACAGGGGCCGCCTACGAGCAGTACTTC. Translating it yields CATSRVTGAAYEQYF. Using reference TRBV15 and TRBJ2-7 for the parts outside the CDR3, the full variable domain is DAMVIQNPRYQVTQFGKPVTLSCSQTLNHNVMYWYQQKSSQAPKLLFHYYDKDFNNEADTPDNFQSRRPNTSFCFLDIRSPGLGDTAMYLCATSRVTGAAYEQYFGPGTRLTVT.

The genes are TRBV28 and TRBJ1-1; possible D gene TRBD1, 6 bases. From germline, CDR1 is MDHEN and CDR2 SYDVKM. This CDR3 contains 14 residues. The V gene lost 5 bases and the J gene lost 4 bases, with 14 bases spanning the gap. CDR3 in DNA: TGTGCCAGCAGTCCACCATCCAGGGGCACTGAAGCTTTCTTT. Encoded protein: CASSPPSRGTEAFF.

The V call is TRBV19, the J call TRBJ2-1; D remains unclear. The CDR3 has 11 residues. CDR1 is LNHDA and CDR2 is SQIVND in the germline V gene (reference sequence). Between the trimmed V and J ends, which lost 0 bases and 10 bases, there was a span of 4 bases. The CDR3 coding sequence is TGTGCCAGTAGTATAGAACTGGAGCAGTTCTTC. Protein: CASSIELEQFF.

CDR3 residues: CASSWGGLAAEQYF. The DNA for the CDR3 is TGTGCCAGCAGTTGGGGGGGACTAGCAGCCGAGCAGTACTTC. The V and J genes are TRBV6-5 and TRBJ2-7; 9 bases are a match to TRBD2. This CDR3 has 14 amino acids. CDR1 and CDR2 (germline): MNHEY, SVGAGI. The junction had 7 bases not matched to a gene; V was cut back by 4 bases and J by 6 bases.

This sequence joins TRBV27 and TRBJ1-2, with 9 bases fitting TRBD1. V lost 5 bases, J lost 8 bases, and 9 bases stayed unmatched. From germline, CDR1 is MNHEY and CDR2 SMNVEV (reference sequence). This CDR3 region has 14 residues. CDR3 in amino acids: CASSPGDRVKGYTF. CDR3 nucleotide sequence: TGTGCCAGCAGTCCCGGGGACAGGGTAAAGGGCTACACCTTC.

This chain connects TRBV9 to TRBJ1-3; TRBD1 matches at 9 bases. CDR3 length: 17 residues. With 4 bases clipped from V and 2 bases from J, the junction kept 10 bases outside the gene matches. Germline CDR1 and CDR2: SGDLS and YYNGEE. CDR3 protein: CASSLRTGARTGNTIYF. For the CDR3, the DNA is TGTGCCAGCAGCTTACGGACAGGGGCAAGAACTGGAAACACCATATATTTT.

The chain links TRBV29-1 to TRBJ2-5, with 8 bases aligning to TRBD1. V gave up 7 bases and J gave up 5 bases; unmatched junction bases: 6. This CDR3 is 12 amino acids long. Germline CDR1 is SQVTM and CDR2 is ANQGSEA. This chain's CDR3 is CSAGDRGETQYF. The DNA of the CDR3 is TGCAGCGCCGGAGACAGGGGTGAGACCCAGTACTTC.

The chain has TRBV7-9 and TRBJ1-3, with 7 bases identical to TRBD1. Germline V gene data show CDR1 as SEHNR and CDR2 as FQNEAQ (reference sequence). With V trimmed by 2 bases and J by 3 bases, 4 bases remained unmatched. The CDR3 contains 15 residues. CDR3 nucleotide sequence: TGTGCCAGCAGCTTACAGGGGGGCCTTGGAAACACCATATATTTT. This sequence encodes CASSLQGGLGNTIYF.

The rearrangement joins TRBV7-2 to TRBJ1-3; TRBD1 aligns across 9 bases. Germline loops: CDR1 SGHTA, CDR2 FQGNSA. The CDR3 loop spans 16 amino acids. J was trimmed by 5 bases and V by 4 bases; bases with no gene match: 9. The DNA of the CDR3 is TGTGCCAGCAGCTCTCTACCGGGACAGGGAAGAAACACCATATATTTT. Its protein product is CASSSLPGQGRNTIYF. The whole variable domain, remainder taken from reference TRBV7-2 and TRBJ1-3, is GAGVSQSPSNKVTEKGKDVELRCDPISGHTALYWYRQSLGQGLEFLIYFQGNSAPDKSGLPSDRFSAERTGGSVSTLTIQRTQQEDSAVYLCASSSLPGQGRNTIYFGEGSWLTVV.

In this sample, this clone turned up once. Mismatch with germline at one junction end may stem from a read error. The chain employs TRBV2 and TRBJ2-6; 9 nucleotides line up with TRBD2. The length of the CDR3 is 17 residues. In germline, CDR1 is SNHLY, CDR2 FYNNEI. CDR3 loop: CASKNSGGRSGADVLTF. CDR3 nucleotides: TGTGCCAGCAAGAATAGCGGGGGACGCTCTGGGGCCGACGTCCTGACTTTC.

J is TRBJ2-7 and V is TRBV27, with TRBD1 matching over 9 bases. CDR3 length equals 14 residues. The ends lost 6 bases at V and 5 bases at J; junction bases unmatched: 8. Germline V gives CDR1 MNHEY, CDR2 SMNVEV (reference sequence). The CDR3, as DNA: TGTGCCAGCAGCCGGGACAGGGAGGTGGACGAGCAGTACTTC. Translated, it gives CASSRDREVDEQYF.

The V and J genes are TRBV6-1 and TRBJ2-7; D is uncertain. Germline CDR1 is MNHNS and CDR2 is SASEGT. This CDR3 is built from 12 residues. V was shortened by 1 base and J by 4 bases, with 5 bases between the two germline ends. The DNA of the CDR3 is TGTGCCAGCAGTGAAGGCGGTTACGAGCAGTACTTC. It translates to CASSEGGYEQYF.

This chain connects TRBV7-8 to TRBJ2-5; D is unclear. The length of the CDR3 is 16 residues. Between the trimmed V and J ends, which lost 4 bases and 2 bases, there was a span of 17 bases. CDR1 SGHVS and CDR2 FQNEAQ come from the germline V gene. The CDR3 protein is CASSSPGRALQETQYF. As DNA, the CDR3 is TGTGCCAGCAGCTCCCCCGGTCGGGCATTGCAAGAGACCCAGTACTTC.

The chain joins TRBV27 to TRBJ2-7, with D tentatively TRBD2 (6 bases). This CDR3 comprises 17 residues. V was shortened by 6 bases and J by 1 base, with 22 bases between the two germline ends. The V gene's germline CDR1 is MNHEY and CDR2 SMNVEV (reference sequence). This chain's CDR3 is CASSTTRVVEGSYEQYF. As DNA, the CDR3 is TGTGCCAGCAGCACCACCAGGGTAGTGGAGGGGTCCTACGAGCAGTACTTC.

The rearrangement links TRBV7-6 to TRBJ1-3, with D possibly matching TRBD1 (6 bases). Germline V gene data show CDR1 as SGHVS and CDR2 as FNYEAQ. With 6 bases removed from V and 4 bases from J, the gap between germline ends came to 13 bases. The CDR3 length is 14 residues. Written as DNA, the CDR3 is TGTGCCAGCAGTTCGGACAGATTAGGAAACACCATATATTTT. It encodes CASSSDRLGNTIYF.

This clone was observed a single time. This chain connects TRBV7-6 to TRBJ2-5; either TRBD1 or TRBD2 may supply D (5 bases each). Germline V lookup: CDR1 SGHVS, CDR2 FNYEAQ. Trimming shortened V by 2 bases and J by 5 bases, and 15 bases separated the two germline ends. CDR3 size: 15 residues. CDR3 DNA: TGTGCCAGCAGCTTAAATGAGGGTTGGGGGGAGACCCAGTACTTC. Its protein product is CASSLNEGWGETQYF.